This record looks at one TCR beta chain sequence and its context. What it binds is unknown. There are 13 residues in the CDR3. Trimming pared 1 base from V and 5 bases from J, leaving 7 bases between. CDR1 SGHDN and CDR2 FVKESK come from the germline V gene. Blood draws occurred at baseline, cycle 4 day 1, and cycle 7 day 1. This entry is derived from a study of OX40 agonist ivuxolimab in advanced cancers. Study as a whole: The patients' treatment was ivuxolimab, an agonistic anti-OX40 (CD134) antibody. The study enrolled dose-escalation patients with hepatocellular carcinoma, melanoma, renal cell or head and neck cancer. Study-level findings and limits: More expanded clones were found, on average, in CD8+ than in CD4+ T cells.

Assay: immunoSEQ multiplex PCR; the TCRdb copy retains only in-frame clones and omits some. The sample shows over 45,000 clones, 80% to 90% of them seen only once. The sample in question was CD4+ or CD8+ T cells sorted from blood, obtained in a trial of the OX40 agonist ivuxolimab. This sequence was found in an adult with an advanced solid tumor such as melanoma, head and neck, liver or kidney cancer. The J gene is TRBJ2-3, the V gene TRBV14; D is unresolved. The CDR3 protein is CASSQGAGDTQYF. CDR3 nucleotide sequence: TGTGCCAGCAGCCAAGGGGCAGGAGATACGCAGTATTTT.